Included here is one T cell receptor beta chain sequence, with context. These data belong to a study of blood T cell repertoires in COVID-19. About the study: Sites in the United States, Italy and Spain provided acute and convalescent COVID-19 samples.

The CDR3 is 16 amino acids. The V gene lost 1 base and the J gene lost 1 base, with 13 bases spanning the gap. The V gene's germline CDR1 is SGHVS and CDR2 FQNEAQ. As processed by the authors: The assay estimated nucleated cells by amplifying reference gene primers. Libraries were prepared by immunoSEQ multiplex PCR; TCRdb keeps only in-frame clonotypes and omits some of them. V, J and clone size derive from that table, while D and trimming were established from the DNA sequence. The sample lists approximately 190,000 clones; about nine tenths were seen once. The chain combines TRBV7-8 with TRBJ1-2, with D perhaps TRBD1 (5 bases). This clonotype was obtained from a man in his 70s with active or convalescent COVID-19. The sequenced material came from peripheral blood. The CDR3 DNA sequence: TGTGCCAGCAGCTTAGATAGGGCAGGGCGTAACTATGGCTACACCTTC. It specifies CASSLDRAGRNYGYTF.